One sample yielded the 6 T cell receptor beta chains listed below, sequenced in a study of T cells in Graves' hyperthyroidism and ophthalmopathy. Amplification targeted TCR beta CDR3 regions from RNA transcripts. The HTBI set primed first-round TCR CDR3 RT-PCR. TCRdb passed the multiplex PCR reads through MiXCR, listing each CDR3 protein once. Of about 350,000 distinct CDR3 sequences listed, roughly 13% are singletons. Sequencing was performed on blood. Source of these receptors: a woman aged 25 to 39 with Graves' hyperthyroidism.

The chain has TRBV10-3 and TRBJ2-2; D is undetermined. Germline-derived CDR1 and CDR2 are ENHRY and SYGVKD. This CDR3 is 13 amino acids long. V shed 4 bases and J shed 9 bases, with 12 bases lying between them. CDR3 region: CAISGAPVRELFF. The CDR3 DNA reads TGTGCCATCAGTGGGGCCCCTGTAAGGGAGCTGTTTTTT.

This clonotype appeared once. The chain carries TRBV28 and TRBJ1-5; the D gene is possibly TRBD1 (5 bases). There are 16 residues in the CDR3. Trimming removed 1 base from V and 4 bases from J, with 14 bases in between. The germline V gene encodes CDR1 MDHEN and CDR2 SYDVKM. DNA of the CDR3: TGTGCCAGCAGTTTATTCAGCGTTGGGGGGAATCAGCCCCAGCATTTT. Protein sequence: CASSLFSVGGNQPQHF.

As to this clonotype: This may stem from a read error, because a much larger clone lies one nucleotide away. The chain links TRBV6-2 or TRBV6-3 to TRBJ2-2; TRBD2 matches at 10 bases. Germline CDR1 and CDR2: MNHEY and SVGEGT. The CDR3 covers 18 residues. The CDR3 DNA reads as TGTGCCACCCTCTGCCACACTGGGACTAGCGTGAACACCGGGGAGCCGTTTTTT. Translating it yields CATLCHTGTSVNTGEPFF.

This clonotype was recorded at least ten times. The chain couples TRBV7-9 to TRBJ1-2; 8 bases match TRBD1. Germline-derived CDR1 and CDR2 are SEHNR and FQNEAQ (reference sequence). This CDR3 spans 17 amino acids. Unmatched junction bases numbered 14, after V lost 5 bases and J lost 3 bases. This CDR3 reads CASSAFPGQARDYGYTF. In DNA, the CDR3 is TGTGCCAGCAGCGCCTTCCCGGGACAGGCAAGGGACTATGGCTACACCTTC.

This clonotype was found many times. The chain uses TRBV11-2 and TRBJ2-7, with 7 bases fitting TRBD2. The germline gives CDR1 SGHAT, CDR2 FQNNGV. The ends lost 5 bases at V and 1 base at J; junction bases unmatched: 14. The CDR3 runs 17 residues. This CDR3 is CASSRVGGSKSSYEQYF. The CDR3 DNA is TGTGCCAGCAGCCGGGTCGGCGGGAGCAAGTCTTCCTACGAGCAGTACTTC.

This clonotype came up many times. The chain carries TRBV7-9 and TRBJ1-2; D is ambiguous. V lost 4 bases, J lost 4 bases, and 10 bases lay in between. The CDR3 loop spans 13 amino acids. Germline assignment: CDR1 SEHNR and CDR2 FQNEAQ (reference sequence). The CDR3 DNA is TGTGCCAGCAGCTACCTGGGCGCCTATGGCTACACCTTC. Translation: CASSYLGAYGYTF.